This T cell receptor (beta chain) was recorded in a study of CD8 T cells in ankylosing spondylitis. Regarding the study as a whole: There was reportedly significant enrichment of clones that were disease-linked in matched ankylosing spondylitis synovial fluid. Some motif variants had been reported before (in reactive arthritis synovial fluid and blood).

This CDR3 region has 14 residues. The ends were cut back, 3 bases at V and 0 bases at J, with 7 bases in the middle. Germline V gives CDR1 SGHDT, CDR2 YYEEEE. Quantitative 5'-RACE with molecular barcodes was used to make the TCR beta libraries. MiXCR, applied by TCRdb to the 5' RACE reads, yields one record per CDR3 protein. The sample contains about 250,000 distinct CDR3 sequences, roughly a quarter of which appear only once. In this sample, this clonotype turned up many times. Its antigen remains unidentified. This chain connects TRBV5-6 to TRBJ2-1; D not certain. Input material: blood, either unsorted or a sorted T cell fraction (not recorded which). This TCR was sampled from a male donor with ankylosing spondylitis or in good health (not recorded which). The CDR3 loop reads CASSSFGSYNEQFF. In DNA form, the CDR3 reads TGTGCCAGCAGCTCCTTTGGCTCCTACAATGAGCAGTTCTTC.